This T cell receptor (beta chain) is drawn from a study of cytomegalovirus exposure and HLA in healthy donors (dated by TCRdb to 2016 to 2017). In the study overall: An earlier analysis of some 500 of the donors reported approximately 300 Gb of sequence data and approximately 110 million unique TCR beta sequences from approximately 180 million T cells. Around 320 gigabases of sequencing data and tens of millions of unique TCR sequences were included in an early release covering about 620 HLA-typed donors. The genetic ancestry cluster associated with self-reported Caucasian donors included 80% to 90% of the 350 to 500 genotyped donors. The study aimed to test whether signatures of past pathogen exposure could be identified by cataloging public T cell receptors. The T cell repertoires of 666 subjects were profiled by immunosequencing and related to cytomegalovirus serostatus. In addition to the first cohort of 666 subjects, a separate validation cohort of 130 or so different subjects was used. To predict cytomegalovirus infection status, the study combined high-throughput TCR immunosequencing, statistical association of individual TCRs with disease status, and machine learning. In a later analysis, previously published TCR beta repertoires from roughly 710 donors were re-analyzed and high-resolution HLA genotyping was added so that TCR occurrence patterns could be studied. The later analysis used no new phenotypic data to find candidate immune exposures, relying instead on TCR beta sequences and their occurrence across donors. To decide whether each TCR beta V gene segment behaved as functional or pseudogenic, an earlier analysis of fewer than 750 of the donors relied on high-throughput TCR beta sequencing. Donor age, sex, ethnicity and CMV serostatus were compiled alongside the repertoire data. A later genetic analysis used genome-wide SNP genotypes for about 60% of the roughly 700 donors, treating that subset as a discovery cohort. Every repertoire in the discovery cohort had been generated on one and the same sequencing platform. Both class I and class II loci were covered by HLA typing, at four-digit resolution. The number of typed donors differed by locus: about 620-640 for A, B, C, DRB1 and DQB1; 522 for DQA1; approximately 600 for DPA1; and some 470 for DPB1. Four or five DR-DQ haplotypes were handled as single units for association and clustering because linkage in the cohort was strong. Among roughly 400 genotyped donors of the cohort, an average of 235,054 unique TCR beta nucleotide sequences were sequenced per donor, roughly 20% of them non-productive.

Cut back by 3 bases and 1 base, the V and J ends lie 10 bases apart. CDR1 SGHRS and CDR2 YFSETQ are derived from the germline V gene. Including cysteine and phenylalanine, the CDR3 has 15 amino acids. The retained sequence is limited to the CDR3, 45 bases, with the frame set at the first base. In total, just over 650 healthy bone marrow donors made up the cohort. All cohort members were sampled while nominally healthy, although unrecorded immune exposures were likely present. The donor tested CMV seropositive and was one of the 289 seropositive cohort members. A peripheral blood sample was provided by each donor, and peripheral blood mononuclear cells were used for TCR beta sequencing. Genomic DNA was extracted from the blood cell samples with the Qiagen DNeasy Blood Extraction Kit. Regarding this clone: The specificity of this receptor is unknown. Base qualities are not provided; no much larger clone lies one nucleotide away.

Libraries were built with the immunoSEQ multiplex PCR assay. For the multiplex PCR, a mixture combining 60 forward primers for TCR Vbeta segments and 13 reverse primers for TCR Jbeta segments was used. A multiplex PCR assay on genomic DNA amplified the CDR3 region of rearranged TCR beta genes. The Illumina HiSeq System was used to sequence the amplified TCR beta libraries as 87-base-pair reads. As for how the authors treated the data: In a later analysis, around 80 million unique TCR beta chains were counted across the roughly 700 repertoires, and approximately 11 million of these chains were shared by at least two donors. Raw reads were error-corrected and collapsed into unique sequences with a nearest-neighbor algorithm that merged closely related sequences to remove PCR and sequencing errors. V, D and J gene segments were assigned by aligning CDR3 sequences to IMGT reference sequences. For a sequence to be retained, a match of at least six nucleotides to both a V gene segment and a J gene segment was required. Rearrangements were classified as productive when the CDR3 lacked stop codons and remained in frame with V and J, and all other rearrangements were classified as non-productive. Following IMGT convention, CDR3 was defined as the stretch from the second conserved V-encoded cysteine to the conserved J-encoded phenylalanine. The earlier analysis of a few hundred of the donors excluded any sequence lacking an unambiguous match to a single V gene segment. In an earlier analysis of approximately 500 of the donors, a V segment was called functional when productive rearrangements were above 56.7%, and segregating when the standard deviation between donors exceeded 5%. A statistical classification framework was built for diagnosing cytomegalovirus status from the catalog of TCR beta chain sequences. A later analysis assigned V and J genes by comparing TCR nucleotide sequences with IMGT/GENE-DB human TR gene sequences. Using the TCRdist pipeline, a later analysis assigned CDR3 sequences along with most-parsimonious VDJ recombination scenarios. A later analysis defined each TCR beta chain by its CDR3 amino acid sequence plus V-gene family, and excluded reads lacking a unique V-gene family. A later analysis removed 500 to 600 highly shared, low-generation-probability nucleotide sequences to deal with suspected cross-contamination and a sequencing artifact. For each public chain, a later analysis derived a clonal expansion index from normalized ranks of inferred template counts within each repertoire. In a later analysis, generation probabilities were computed with a VDJ recombination model fitted to out-of-frame rearrangements, and the resulting probabilities were checked against IGoR. In a later analysis, hypergeometric tests were used to score TCR-TCR, TCR-HLA and TCR-CMV co-occurrence, with a repertoire-size bias correction applied to TCR pairs. False discovery rates were estimated in a later analysis by permuting HLA or CMV assignments 20 times. A later analysis grouped co-occurring TCRs with DBSCAN, adding TCRdist sequence similarity when clustering within HLA-allele-positive subsets. Repertoires with fewer than 30,000 or more than 120,000 public chains, plus five repertoires with anomalous nucleotide sharing, were excluded from co-occurrence clustering. Drawn from immuneACCESS, this table holds only the in-frame rearrangements with V and J called that TCRdb kept. Clones are partly lost; checked studies trace under half to an unresolved V gene and leave the rest unexplained. The D gene and trimming were derived from the DNA, and the V and J assignments and clone size from that table. This sample has approximately 190,000 clones in its table, and 55% to 75% of those were observed once. The ten largest clones capture about 2.5% of the sample.

Overall study outcomes, separate from this receptor: The authors suggested that the approach could potentially be generalized to other disease states and immunological phenotypes. A later analysis associated roughly 17,000 TCR beta sequences with specific HLA alleles at a false discovery rate of 0.05. Because counts were too low, more than 15 rarely observed V segments, including chromosome 9 orphons, were excluded from the earlier analysis of around 640 of the donors. While some public TCRs were present in many individuals, most TCR sequences turned up only very rarely across donors. A further reported finding was that TCR beta sequences accurately predicted the HLA-A and HLA-B alleles for most subjects in the first cohort. Roughly uniform sequencing depth across donors was assumed in presence/absence analyses, although this assumption may not hold. When HLA alleles, especially DR and DQ, strongly co-occurred, TCR associations were difficult to assign to individual alleles. A cluster of highly shared sequence variants was judged likely to be a technical artifact of the sequencing pipeline. In a later analysis, the rate of TCR association differed among HLA loci, with DRB1 alleles having the most associated TCRs and HLA-C alleles having the fewest. Some IMGT-functional V segments, including TRBV6-2 and TRBV6-3, could not be distinguished by the 87-base-pair reads and were therefore excluded. In vitro tests confirmed that a few of the cytomegalovirus-associated TCR beta chains recognize cytomegalovirus antigens. In a later genetic analysis, a missense DCLRE1C variant was associated with V-gene and J-gene trimming of TCR beta chains, and the association was replicated in an independent cohort. The cohort was sequenced for TCR beta chains only, and without alpha or paired-chain data the features that could be detected were limited. The study listed approximately 150 TCR beta chains as associated with cytomegalovirus. The classifier was reported to diagnose cytomegalovirus status with high specificity and sensitivity in both the original cohort and the validation cohort. In a later genetic analysis, fewer N-insertions in productive TCRs were reported among donors in an Asian-associated ancestry cluster than the roughly 640-donor mean. In a later analysis, most CMV-associated TCR beta chains were found to appear HLA-restricted, with HLA associations seemingly driven largely by CMV exposure. For the cohort, immune exposure information was limited to CMV serostatus. In an earlier analysis of 587 of the donors, most TCR beta V segments appeared in productive rearrangements about 90% or about 30% of the time, broadly matching IMGT annotations. Because some donors lacked HLA typing at each locus, the association tests relied only on the typed subset. In a later analysis, HLA-associated TCR beta chains showed more clonal expansion and lower generation probabilities than non-associated chains that were equally common. Correlated functional status among segregating V segments might be attributable to linkage disequilibrium, but an unknown experimental factor could not be ruled out. According to a later analysis, parvovirus B19, influenza, CMV and Epstein-Barr virus appeared linked to several top co-occurrence clusters.

This TCR was sampled from a man between 40 and 49 years old in good health and CMV-seropositive. The chain is encoded by TRBV5-1 joined to TRBJ2-2; 6 matching bases give a weak D call of TRBD1. The specimen was PBMCs. DNA sequence: TGCGCCAGCAGCTCCCGGACAGTGAACACCGGGGAGCTGTTTTTT. The resulting protein is CASSSRTVNTGELFF. When the CDR3 is completed using the reference TRBV5-1 and TRBJ2-2 genes on either side, the full variable domain is KAGVTQTPRYLIKTRGQQVTLSCSPISGHRSVSWYQQTPGQGLQFLFEYFSETQRNKGNFPGRFSGRQFSNSRSEMNVSTLELGDSALYLCASSSRTVNTGELFFGEGSRLTVL.